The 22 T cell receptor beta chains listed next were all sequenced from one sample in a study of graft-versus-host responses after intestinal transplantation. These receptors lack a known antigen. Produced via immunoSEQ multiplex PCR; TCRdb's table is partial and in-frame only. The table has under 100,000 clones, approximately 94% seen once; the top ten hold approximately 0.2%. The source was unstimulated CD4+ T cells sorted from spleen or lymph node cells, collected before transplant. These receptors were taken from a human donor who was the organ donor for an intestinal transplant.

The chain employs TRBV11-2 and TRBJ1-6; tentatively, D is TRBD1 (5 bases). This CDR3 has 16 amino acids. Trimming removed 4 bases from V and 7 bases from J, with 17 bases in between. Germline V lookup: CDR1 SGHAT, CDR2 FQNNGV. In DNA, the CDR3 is TGTGCCAGCAGCTCCGTAAAGACGGACAAAAATTCACCCCTCCACTTT. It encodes CASSSVKTDKNSPLHF.

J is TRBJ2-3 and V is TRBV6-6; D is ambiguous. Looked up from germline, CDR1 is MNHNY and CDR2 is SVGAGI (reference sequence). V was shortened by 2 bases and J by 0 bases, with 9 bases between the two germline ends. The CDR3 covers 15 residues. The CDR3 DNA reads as TGTGCCAGCAGTTACACCCTATACAGCACAGATACGCAGTATTTT. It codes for CASSYTLYSTDTQYF.

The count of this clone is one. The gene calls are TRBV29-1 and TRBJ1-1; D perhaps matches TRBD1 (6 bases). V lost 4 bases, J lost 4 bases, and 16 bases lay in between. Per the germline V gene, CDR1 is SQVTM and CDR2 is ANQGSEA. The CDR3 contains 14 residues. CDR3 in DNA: TGCAGCGTTGCCCACAGGGAAGCGGGCACTGAAGCTTTCTTT. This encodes CSVAHREAGTEAFF.

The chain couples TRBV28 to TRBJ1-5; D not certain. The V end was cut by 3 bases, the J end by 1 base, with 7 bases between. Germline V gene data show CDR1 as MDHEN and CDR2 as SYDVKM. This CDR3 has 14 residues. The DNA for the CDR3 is TGTGCCAGCAGTTTTAAATACAGCAATCAGCCCCAGCATTTT. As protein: CASSFKYSNQPQHF. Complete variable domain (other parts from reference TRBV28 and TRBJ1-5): DVKVTQSSRYLVKRTGEKVFLECVQDMDHENMFWYRQDPGLGLRLIYFSYDVKMKEKGDIPEGYSVSREKKERFSLILESASTNQTSMYLCASSFKYSNQPQHFGDGTRLSIL.

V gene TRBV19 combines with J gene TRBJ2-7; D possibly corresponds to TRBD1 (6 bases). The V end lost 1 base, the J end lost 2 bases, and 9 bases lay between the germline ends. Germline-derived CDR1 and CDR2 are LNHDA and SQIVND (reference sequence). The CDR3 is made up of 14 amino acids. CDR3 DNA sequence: TGTGCCAGTAGTATAGGGGGACAAACCTACGAGCAGTACTTC. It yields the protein CASSIGGQTYEQYF.

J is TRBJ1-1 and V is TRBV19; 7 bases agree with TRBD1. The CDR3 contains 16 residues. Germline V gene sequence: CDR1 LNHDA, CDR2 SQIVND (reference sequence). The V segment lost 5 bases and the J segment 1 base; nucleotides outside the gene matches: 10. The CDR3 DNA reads TGTGCCAGTAGTGTGACAGGGATGGTAAGGAACACTGAAGCTTTCTTT. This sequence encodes CASSVTGMVRNTEAFF. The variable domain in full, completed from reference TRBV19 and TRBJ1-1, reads DGGITQSPKYLFRKEGQNVTLSCEQNLNHDAMYWYRQDPGQGLRLIYYSQIVNDFQKGDIAEGYSVSREKKESFPLTVTSAQKNPTAFYLCASSVTGMVRNTEAFFGQGTRLTVV.

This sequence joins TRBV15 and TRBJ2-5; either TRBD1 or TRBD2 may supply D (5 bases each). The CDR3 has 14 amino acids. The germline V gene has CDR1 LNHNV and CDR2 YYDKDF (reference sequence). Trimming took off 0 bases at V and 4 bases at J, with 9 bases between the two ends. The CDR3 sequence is CATSRDTGTETQYF. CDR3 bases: TGTGCCACCAGCAGAGATACTGGGACAGAGACCCAGTACTTC.

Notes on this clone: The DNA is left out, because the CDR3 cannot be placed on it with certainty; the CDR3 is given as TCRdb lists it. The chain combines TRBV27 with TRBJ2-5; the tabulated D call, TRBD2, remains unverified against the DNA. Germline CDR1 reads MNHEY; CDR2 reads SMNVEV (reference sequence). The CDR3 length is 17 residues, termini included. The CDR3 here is CASSSSRLAGGTETQYF.

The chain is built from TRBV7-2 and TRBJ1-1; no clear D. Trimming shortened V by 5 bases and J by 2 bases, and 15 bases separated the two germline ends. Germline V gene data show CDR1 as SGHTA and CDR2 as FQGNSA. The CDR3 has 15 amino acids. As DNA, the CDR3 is TGTGCCAGCAGCGCAATATCGGTATCCAACACTGAAGCTTTCTTT. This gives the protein CASSAISVSNTEAFF.

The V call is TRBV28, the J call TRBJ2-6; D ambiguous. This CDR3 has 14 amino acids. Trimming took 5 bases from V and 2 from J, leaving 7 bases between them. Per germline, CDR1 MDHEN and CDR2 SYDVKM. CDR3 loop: CASSQPAGANVLTF. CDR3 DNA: TGTGCCAGCAGTCAACCGGCTGGGGCCAACGTCCTGACTTTC.

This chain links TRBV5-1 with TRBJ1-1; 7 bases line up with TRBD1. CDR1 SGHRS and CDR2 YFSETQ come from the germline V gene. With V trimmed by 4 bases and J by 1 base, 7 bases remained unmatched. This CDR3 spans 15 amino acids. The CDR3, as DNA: TGCGCCAGCAGCACCCGGACAGGAGAGAACACTGAAGCTTTCTTT. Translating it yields CASSTRTGENTEAFF.

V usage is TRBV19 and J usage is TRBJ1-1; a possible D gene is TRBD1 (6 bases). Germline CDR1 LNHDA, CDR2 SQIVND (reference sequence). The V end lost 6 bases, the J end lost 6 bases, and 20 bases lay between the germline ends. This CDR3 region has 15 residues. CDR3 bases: TGTGCCAGTAGAGGCCAGGGGCATGGTTACGCTGAAGCTTTCTTT. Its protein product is CASRGQGHGYAEAFF.

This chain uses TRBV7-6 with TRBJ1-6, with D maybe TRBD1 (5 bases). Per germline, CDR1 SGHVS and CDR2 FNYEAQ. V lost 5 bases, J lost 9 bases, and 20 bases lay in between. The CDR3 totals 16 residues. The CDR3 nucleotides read TGTGCCAGCAGCGCGACAATTCAGGGAATCGGTTCACCCCTCCACTTT. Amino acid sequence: CASSATIQGIGSPLHF.

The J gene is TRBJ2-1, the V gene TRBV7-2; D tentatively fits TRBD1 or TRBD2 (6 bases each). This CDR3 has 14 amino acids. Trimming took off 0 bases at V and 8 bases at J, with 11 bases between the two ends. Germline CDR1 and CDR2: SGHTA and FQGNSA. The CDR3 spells CASSLAGGLDEQFF. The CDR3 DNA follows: TGTGCCAGCAGCTTAGCAGGGGGACTCGATGAGCAGTTCTTC.

The CDR3, as DNA: TGCGCCAGCAGCTTGATCCCGGACCAAGAGACCCAGTACTTC. It yields the protein CASSLIPDQETQYF. The chain carries TRBV5-1 and TRBJ2-5; the D is unclear. Germline lookup yields CDR1 SGHRS and CDR2 YFSETQ. The length of the CDR3 is 14 residues. Trimming pared 1 base from V and 0 bases from J, leaving 7 bases between.

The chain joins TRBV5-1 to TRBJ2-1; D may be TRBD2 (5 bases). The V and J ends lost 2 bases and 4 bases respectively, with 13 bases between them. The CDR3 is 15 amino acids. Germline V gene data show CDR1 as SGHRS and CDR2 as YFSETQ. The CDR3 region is CASSFSVPFYNEQFF. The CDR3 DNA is TGCGCCAGCAGCTTTAGCGTCCCTTTTTACAATGAGCAGTTCTTC. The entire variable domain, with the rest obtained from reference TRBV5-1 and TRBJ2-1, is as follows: KAGVTQTPRYLIKTRGQQVTLSCSPISGHRSVSWYQQTPGQGLQFLFEYFSETQRNKGNFPGRFSGRQFSNSRSEMNVSTLELGDSALYLCASSFSVPFYNEQFFGPGTRLTVL.

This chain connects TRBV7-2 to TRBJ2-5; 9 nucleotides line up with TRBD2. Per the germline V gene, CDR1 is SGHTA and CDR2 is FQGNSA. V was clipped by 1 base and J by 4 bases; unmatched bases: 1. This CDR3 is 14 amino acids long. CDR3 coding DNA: TGTGCCAGCAGCTTAGTGCGGGGGGGAGAGACCCAGTACTTC. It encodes CASSLVRGGETQYF.

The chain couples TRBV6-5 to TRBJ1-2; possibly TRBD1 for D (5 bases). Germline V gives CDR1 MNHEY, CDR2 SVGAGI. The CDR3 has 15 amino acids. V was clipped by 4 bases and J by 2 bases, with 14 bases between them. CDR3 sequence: CASSSSAGPNYGYTF. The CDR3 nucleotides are TGTGCCAGCAGTTCTTCAGCAGGGCCCAACTATGGCTACACCTTC.

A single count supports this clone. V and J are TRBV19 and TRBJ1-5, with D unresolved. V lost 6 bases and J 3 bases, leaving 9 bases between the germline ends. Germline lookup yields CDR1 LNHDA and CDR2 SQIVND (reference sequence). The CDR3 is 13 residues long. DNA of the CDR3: TGTGCCAGTAGCCTGACGGTCAATCAGCCCCAGCATTTT. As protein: CASSLTVNQPQHF.

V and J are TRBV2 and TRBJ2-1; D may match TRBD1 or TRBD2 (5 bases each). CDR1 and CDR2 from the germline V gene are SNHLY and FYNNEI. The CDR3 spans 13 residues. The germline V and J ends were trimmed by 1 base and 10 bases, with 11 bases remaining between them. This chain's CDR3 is CASSEVPRGEQFF. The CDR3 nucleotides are TGTGCCAGCAGTGAAGTACCACGGGGCGAGCAGTTCTTC.

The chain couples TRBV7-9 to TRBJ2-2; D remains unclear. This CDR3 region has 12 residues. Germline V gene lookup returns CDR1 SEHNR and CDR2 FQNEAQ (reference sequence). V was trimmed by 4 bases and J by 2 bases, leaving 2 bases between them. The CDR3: CASSYNTGELFF. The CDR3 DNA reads TGTGCCAGCAGCTATAACACCGGGGAGCTGTTTTTT.

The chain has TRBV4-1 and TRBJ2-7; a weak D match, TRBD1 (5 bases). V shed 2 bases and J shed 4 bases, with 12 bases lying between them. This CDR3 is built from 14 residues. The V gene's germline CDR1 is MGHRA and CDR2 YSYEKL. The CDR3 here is CASSQKGLEYEQYF. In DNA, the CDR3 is TGCGCCAGCAGCCAAAAGGGGCTTGAGTACGAGCAGTACTTC.